This T cell receptor (beta chain) was found in a study of T-cell memory formation after mild COVID-19 (dated by TCRdb to the early 2020s). Turning to the overall study: Most TCR sequence clusters were specific to one of the two donors. The cohort was made up of two young adult volunteers, one female and one male, who were previously healthy. In a couple of donors, T-cell clones that expanded and contracted after mild COVID-19 were followed by sequencing TCRalpha and TCRbeta repertoires longitudinally.

The sample holds a few counts of this clonotype. The antigen it binds to is not known. Base qualities are missing; no much larger clone stands one base away. Ficoll-Paque density gradient centrifugation was used to isolate PBMCs. The paper as a whole reports these results and caveats: Contracting CD4+ clones appeared mostly in the CM and EM memory subsets, whereas CD8+ clones were enriched in EMRA. The detection of some responding clones in pre-infection memory suggests that pre-existing cross-reactive memory T cells joined the SARS-CoV-2 response. The study covered only two mild cases, and larger cohorts including severe cases with pre-infection samples were considered necessary. Whether the second-wave clones peaking on day 37 were SARS-CoV-2 specific was not confirmed. Balanced CD4/CD8 phenotypes were observed for clones contracting from day 15 to 85, whereas a bias towards CD4+ was observed for a second wave of clones expanding from day 15 to 37.

Sequencing relied on an Illumina NovaSeq 6000. Using 5'RACE with constant-segment primers, TCRalpha and TCRbeta cDNA libraries were constructed, with sample barcodes and unique molecular identifiers added in the process. Trizol reagent was used to extract RNA from every sample. The libraries were amplified in two PCR steps, and the second step added a second sample barcode and Illumina TruSeq adapters. The libraries were sequenced on an Illumina NovaSeq using 2 x 150 bp paired-end reads. From the authors' description of their analysis: With migec v1.2.7, reads were demultiplexed and then collapsed into UMI-guided consensus sequences. Using mixcr v2.1.11, UMI consensuses were aligned to TRA and TRB V and J templates and then assembled into clonotypes. Clonotypes were classified as expanded or contracted when called significant by both edgeR and NoisET, with noise models trained on biological replicates. For edgeR calls, the thresholds were a false discovery rate-adjusted p below 0.01 and a log2 fold-change of 1. As an exploratory analysis of dynamics, max-normalized trajectories of the 1000 most abundant clonotypes were examined with PCA combined with hierarchical clustering. Separately sequenced CD4+ and CD8+ repertoires were used to assign a CD4 or CD8 phenotype to each responding clone. The raw public reads went through TCRdb reprocessing: fastp at Q25, MiXCR clone calling, in-frame beta chains kept. Each CDR3 protein gets just one entry, which takes the most common genes and DNA from the rows behind it. TCRdb's processing, not the study's, gives the V and J calls here. This sample is represented by a few hundred thousand distinct CDR3 sequences; around 16% of them were singletons. In total, the top ten clones hold more than 20% of the sample.

CDR1 and CDR2 were assigned from the germline V gene (reference sequence) as MNHNY and SVGAGI. The CDR3 covers 13 residues, taking in both the cysteine and the phenylalanine. Only CDR3 DNA remains: 39 bases, in frame from the first base. A distance of 10 bases separates the germline ends of V and J, which lose 7 bases and 1 base respectively. The sequence derives from a man aged 18 to 30 who had mild COVID-19 (a few samples of this study predate the infection). The sample titles of this study are shuffled in the database, so cell type and time point are left out; the donor was told from shared clones. The sequence is built from TRBV6-6 and TRBJ1-2; possibly the D gene is TRBD1, per 5 matching bases. The sequenced material came from PBMCs or a T cell subset sorted from them (not recorded which). The DNA sequence is as follows: TGTGCCAGCATCTTGGGGCGTAACTATGGCTACACCTTC. Its protein product is CASILGRNYGYTF.